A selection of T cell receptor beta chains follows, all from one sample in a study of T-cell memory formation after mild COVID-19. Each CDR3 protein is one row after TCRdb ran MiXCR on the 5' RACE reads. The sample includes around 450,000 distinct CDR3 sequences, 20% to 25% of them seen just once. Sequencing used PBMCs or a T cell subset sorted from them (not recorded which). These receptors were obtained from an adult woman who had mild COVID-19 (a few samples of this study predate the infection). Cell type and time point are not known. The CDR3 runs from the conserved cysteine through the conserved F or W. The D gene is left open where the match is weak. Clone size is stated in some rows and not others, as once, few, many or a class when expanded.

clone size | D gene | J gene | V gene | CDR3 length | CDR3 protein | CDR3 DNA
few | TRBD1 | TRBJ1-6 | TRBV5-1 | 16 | CASSFTGTGLNSPLHF | TGCGCCAGCAGCTTCACCGGGACAGGGTTGAATTCACCCCTCCACTTT
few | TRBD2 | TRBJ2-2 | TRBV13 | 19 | CASSSTPSYLAGGPVELFF | TGTGCCAGCAGCTCCACCCCATCCTATCTAGCGGGAGGCCCTGTGGAGCTGTTTTTT
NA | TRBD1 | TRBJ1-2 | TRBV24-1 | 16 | CATSDTPGQGNYGYTF | TGTGCCACCAGTGATACCCCGGGACAGGGAAACTATGGCTACACCTTC
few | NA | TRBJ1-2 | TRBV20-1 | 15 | CSARDRWMVNYGYTF | TGCAGTGCTAGAGACAGGTGGATGGTTAACTATGGCTACACCTTC
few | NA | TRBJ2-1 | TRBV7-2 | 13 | CASSLDVENEQFF | TGTGCCAGCAGCTTAGACGTGGAAAATGAGCAGTTCTTC
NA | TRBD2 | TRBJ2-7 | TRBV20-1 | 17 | CSARDDRTSGINYEQYF | TGCAGTGCTAGAGATGACCGGACTAGCGGGATCAATTACGAGCAGTACTTC
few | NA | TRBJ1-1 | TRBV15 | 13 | CATSRGGGSEAFF | TGTGCCACCAGCAGAGGAGGCGGGAGTGAAGCTTTCTTT
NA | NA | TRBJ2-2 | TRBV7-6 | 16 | CASSPRGGRGTGELFF | TGTGCCAGCAGCCCTAGAGGGGGACGGGGCACCGGGGAGCTGTTTTTT
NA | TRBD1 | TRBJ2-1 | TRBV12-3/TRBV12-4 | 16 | CASSFWRQGTYNEQFF | TGTGCCAGCAGTTTCTGGCGACAGGGCACCTACAATGAGCAGTTCTTC
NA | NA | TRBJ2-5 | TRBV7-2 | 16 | CASSLGVPWAEETQYF | TGTGCCAGCAGCTTAGGAGTTCCGTGGGCAGAAGAGACCCAGTACTTC
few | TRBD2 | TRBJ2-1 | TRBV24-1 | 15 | CATSGGGSSYNEQFF | TGTGCCACCAGTGGGGGGGGGAGCTCCTACAATGAGCAGTTCTTC
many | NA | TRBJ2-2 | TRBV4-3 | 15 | CASSQEEGNTGELFF | TGCGCCAGCAGCCAAGAGGAAGGAAACACCGGGGAGCTGTTTTTT
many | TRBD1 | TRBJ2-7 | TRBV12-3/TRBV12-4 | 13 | CASSFGQGYEQYF | TGTGCCAGCAGTTTCGGACAGGGATACGAGCAGTACTTC
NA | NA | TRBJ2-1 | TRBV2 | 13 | CASSRLKGNEQFF | TGTGCCAGCAGTCGGTTAAAAGGCAATGAGCAGTTCTTC
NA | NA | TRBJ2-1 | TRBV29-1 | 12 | CSGTDRYNEQFF | TGCAGCGGAACTGACAGATACAATGAGCAGTTCTTC
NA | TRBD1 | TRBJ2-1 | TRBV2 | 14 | CAGWTGGIGDEQFF | TGTGCCGGATGGACAGGGGGCATTGGGGATGAGCAGTTCTTC
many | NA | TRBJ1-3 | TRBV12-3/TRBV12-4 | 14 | CASSPDASGNTIYF | TGTGCCAGCAGCCCGGACGCCTCTGGAAACACCATATATTTT
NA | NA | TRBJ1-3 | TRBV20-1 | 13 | CSARPRGGNTIYF | TGCAGTGCTAGACCGAGAGGGGGAAACACCATATATTTT
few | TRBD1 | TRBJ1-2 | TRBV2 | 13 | CASSEDRNYGYTF | TGTGCCAGCAGCGAGGACAGGAACTATGGCTACACCTTC
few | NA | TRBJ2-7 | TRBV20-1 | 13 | CSAREEAPYEQYF | TGCAGTGCTAGAGAGGAGGCGCCCTACGAGCAGTACTTC
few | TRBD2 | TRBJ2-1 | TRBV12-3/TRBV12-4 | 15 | CASSLTGLAGVGEFF | TGTGCCAGCAGTTTAACAGGACTAGCGGGAGTCGGGGAGTTCTTC
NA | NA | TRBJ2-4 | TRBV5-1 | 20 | CASSPVGGALLTPDKNIQYF | TGCGCCAGCAGCCCGGTTGGGGGGGCCTTGCTAACCCCAGACAAAAACATTCAGTACTTC
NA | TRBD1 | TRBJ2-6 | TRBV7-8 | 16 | CASSSQQGAGANVLTF | TGTGCCAGCAGCAGCCAACAGGGGGCTGGGGCCAACGTCCTGACTTTC
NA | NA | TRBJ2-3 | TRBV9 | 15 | CASSVSPGATDTQYF | TGTGCCAGCAGCGTATCCCCGGGGGCCACAGATACGCAGTATTTT
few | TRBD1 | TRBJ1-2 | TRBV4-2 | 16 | CASSQDAGQGPYGYTF | TGTGCCAGCAGCCAGGACGCCGGACAGGGGCCCTATGGCTACACCTTC
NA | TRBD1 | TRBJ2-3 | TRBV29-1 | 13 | CSADRGSTDTQYF | TGCAGCGCCGACAGGGGGAGCACAGATACGCAGTATTTT
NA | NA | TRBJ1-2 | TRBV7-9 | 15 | CASSHPFTGNSGYTF | TGTGCCAGCAGCCATCCCTTCACAGGGAATAGTGGCTACACCTTC
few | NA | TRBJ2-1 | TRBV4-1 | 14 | CASSPWTRYNEQFF | TGCGCCAGCAGCCCATGGACAAGATACAATGAGCAGTTCTTC
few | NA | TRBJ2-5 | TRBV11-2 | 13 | CASSPPGVGTQYF | TGTGCCAGCAGCCCCCCCGGGGTGGGGACCCAGTACTTC
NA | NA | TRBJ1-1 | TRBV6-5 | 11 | CASKRRGEAFF | TGTGCCAGCAAACGGCGAGGGGAAGCTTTCTTT